This entry features one TCR beta chain sequence. The antigen is not known. This entry belongs to a study of CD8 T cells in ankylosing spondylitis. Study-level findings and limits: Made up of fewer than ten highly homologous variants, a TCR beta motif appeared characteristic of ankylosing spondylitis blood.

Using its own MiXCR run on the 5' RACE reads, TCRdb lists one record per CDR3 protein. The sample has about 90,000 distinct CDR3 sequences, around 25% seen once. The CDR3 extends over 12 amino acids. CDR1 is SGHRS, CDR2 YFSETQ, per germline. With 6 bases removed from V and 4 bases from J, the gap between germline ends came to 10 bases. This TCR derives from a male donor with ankylosing spondylitis or in good health (not recorded which). The material sequenced was blood, either unsorted or a sorted T cell fraction (not recorded which). V is TRBV5-1 and J is TRBJ1-1, with a tentative D call TRBD1 (5 bases). In DNA form, the CDR3 reads TGCGCCAGCACAGGAAGGGGCACTGAAGCTTTCTTT. Translation: CASTGRGTEAFF. Looking up the rest from reference TRBV5-1 and TRBJ1-1 gives the full variable domain: KAGVTQTPRYLIKTRGQQVTLSCSPISGHRSVSWYQQTPGQGLQFLFEYFSETQRNKGNFPGRFSGRQFSNSRSEMNVSTLELGDSALYLCASTGRGTEAFFGQGTRLTVV.